Listed below are T cell receptor beta chains from one sample, sequenced in a study of blood T cell repertoires in COVID-19. Libraries were prepared by immunoSEQ multiplex PCR; TCRdb keeps only in-frame clonotypes and omits some of them. The sample includes tens of thousands of clones, roughly 80% of them seen just once. The sequenced material came from peripheral blood. Receptor source: a human donor with acute or convalescent COVID-19. The donor label of this sample is uncertain. The CDR3 runs from the conserved cysteine through the conserved F or W.

J: TRBJ1-6; V: TRBV7-9; CDR3: CASTLHDRENSPLHF
J: TRBJ2-7; V: TRBV6-5; CDR3: CASSLDRNSYEQYF
J: TRBJ2-3; V: TRBV29-1; CDR3: CSQQSTDTQYF
J: TRBJ2-5; V: TRBV6-1; CDR3: CASSVFGDRYSQETQYF
J: TRBJ1-5; V: TRBV5-4; CDR3: CASSYGRDGNQPQHF
J: TRBJ2-5; V: TRBV5-1; CDR3: CASSLTLTSGSIKTQYF
J: TRBJ2-5; V: TRBV18; CDR3: CASSSRTGAETQYF
J: TRBJ2-7; V: TRBV19; CDR3: CASSSRYEQYF
J: TRBJ2-7; V: TRBV5-4; CDR3: CASSSPGLVDRQYF
J: TRBJ2-2; V: TRBV30; CDR3: CAWSRGQGTGELFF
J: TRBJ2-3; V: TRBV5-1; CDR3: CASSRDAVRSATDTQYF
J: TRBJ2-4; V: TRBV9; CDR3: CASSVEWASPKNIQYF
J: TRBJ1-2; V: TRBV18; CDR3: CASFRGQGEGGYTF
J: TRBJ2-7; V: TRBV5-4; CDR3: CASSSPGLAGLEQYF
J: TRBJ2-3; V: TRBV11-3; CDR3: CASSLGVSGRPDTQYF
J: TRBJ2-7; V: TRBV30; CDR3: CAWSRGRGYEQYF
J: TRBJ2-4; V: TRBV19; CDR3: CASTSPGDRVKNIQYF
J: TRBJ2-7; V: TRBV27; CDR3: CASSPLDRPYEQYF
J: TRBJ2-5; V: TRBV18; CDR3: CASSGLAGGGETQYF
J: TRBJ1-1; V: TRBV10-3; CDR3: CAIRVDSVNTEAFF
J: TRBJ1-2; V: TRBV10-3; CDR3: CAISDSGTGAYGYTF
J: TRBJ2-7; V: TRBV4-2; CDR3: CASSQGAGSSYEQYF
J: TRBJ1-2; V: TRBV29-1; CDR3: CSVEGSDSLPLYGYTF
J: TRBJ2-1; V: TRBV10-3; CDR3: CAIIDSSGSINEQFF
J: TRBJ2-2; V: TRBV6-1; CDR3: CASSALAGVNTGELFF
J: TRBJ2-1; V: TRBV2; CDR3: CASSEIPRLAGVEQFF
J: TRBJ2-7; V: TRBV11-2; CDR3: CASSQRLLYEQYF
J: TRBJ1-6; V: TRBV6-1; CDR3: CASSDNPRVRNSPLHF
J: TRBJ2-5; V: TRBV7-3; CDR3: CASSFRGGETQYF
J: TRBJ2-7; V: TRBV5-1; CDR3: CASSLARLAGGEQYF
J: TRBJ1-2; V: TRBV2; CDR3: CASTGGGGNYGYTF
J: TRBJ2-5; V: TRBV5-6; CDR3: CASSLARGETQYF
J: TRBJ1-2; V: TRBV2; CDR3: CASSPGHLQYGYTF
J: TRBJ2-2; V: TRBV18; CDR3: CASSSRSSGSNTGELFF
J: TRBJ2-1; V: TRBV9; CDR3: CASSVESGGPYNEQFF
J: TRBJ2-1; V: TRBV5-1; CDR3: CASSLRDNEQFF
J: TRBJ1-2; V: TRBV11-2; CDR3: CASSLGTGNYGYTF
J: TRBJ2-2; V: TRBV11-2; CDR3: CASSSRTSSNTGELFF
J: TRBJ1-6; V: TRBV6-5; CDR3: CASAKDRASPLHF
J: TRBJ1-2; V: TRBV7-9; CDR3: CASSLGYRDRANGYTF
J: TRBJ2-5; V: TRBV10-3; CDR3: CAISTRGGQETQYF
J: TRBJ1-1; V: TRBV6-2/TRBV6-3; CDR3: CASSPGQGGEAFF
J: TRBJ2-2; V: TRBV7-8; CDR3: CASSSNRFVTSTNTGELFF
J: TRBJ2-2; V: TRBV29-1; CDR3: CSADRGVTGELFF
J: TRBJ1-1; V: TRBV7-3; CDR3: CASSQAGGTEAFF
J: TRBJ1-2; V: TRBV5-5; CDR3: CASSAGTGSNYGYTF
J: TRBJ2-1; V: TRBV29-1; CDR3: CSVAGGASSYNEQFF
J: TRBJ2-1; V: TRBV5-4; CDR3: CASSPSLIGPLDEQFF
J: TRBJ2-3; V: TRBV4-3; CDR3: CASSPSGGLDTQYF
J: TRBJ2-1; V: TRBV24-1; CDR3: CARNREISYNEQFF
J: TRBJ2-7; V: TRBV4-1; CDR3: CASSQAASGDYEQYF
J: TRBJ2-3; V: TRBV19; CDR3: CASTHTQTSGRRTDTQYF
J: TRBJ1-2; V: TRBV19; CDR3: CASNVDKMAYGYTF
J: TRBJ2-7; V: TRBV7-2; CDR3: CASSRDRAGEQYF
J: TRBJ1-2; V: TRBV5-1; CDR3: CASTLKNRVEDGYTF
J: TRBJ2-2; V: TRBV29-1; CDR3: CSVETAGRPSGELFF
J: TRBJ2-3; V: TRBV19; CDR3: CASSIGGGADTQYF